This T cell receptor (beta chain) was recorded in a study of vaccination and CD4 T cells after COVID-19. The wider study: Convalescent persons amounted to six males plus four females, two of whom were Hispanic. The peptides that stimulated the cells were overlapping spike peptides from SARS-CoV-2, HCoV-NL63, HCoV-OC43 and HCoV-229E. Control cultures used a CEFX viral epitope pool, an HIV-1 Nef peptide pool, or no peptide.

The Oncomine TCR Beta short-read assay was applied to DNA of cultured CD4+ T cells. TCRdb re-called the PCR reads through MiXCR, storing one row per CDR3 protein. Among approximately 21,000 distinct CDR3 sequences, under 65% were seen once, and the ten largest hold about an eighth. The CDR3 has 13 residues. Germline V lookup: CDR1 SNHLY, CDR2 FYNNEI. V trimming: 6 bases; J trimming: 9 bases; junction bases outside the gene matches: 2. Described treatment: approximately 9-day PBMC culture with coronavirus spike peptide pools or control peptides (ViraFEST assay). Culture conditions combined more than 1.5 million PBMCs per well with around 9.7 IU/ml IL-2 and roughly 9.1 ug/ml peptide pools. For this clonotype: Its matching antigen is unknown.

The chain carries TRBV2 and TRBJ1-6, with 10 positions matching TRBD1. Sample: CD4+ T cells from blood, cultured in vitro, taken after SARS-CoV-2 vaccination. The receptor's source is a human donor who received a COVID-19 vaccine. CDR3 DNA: TGTGCCAGCAGCCGGGACAGGGGTTCACCCCTCCACTTT. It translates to CASSRDRGSPLHF.